This is a list of T cell receptor beta chains from one sample in a study of siplizumab effects on memory and regulatory T cells. Assay used: immunoSEQ multiplex PCR; TCRdb lists only in-frame clones, some missing. This table has around 45,000 clones, 87% appearing once. Input material: naive CD8+ T cells sorted from blood. Receptors originate from a human donor in good health. Each CDR3 is given with its conserved first and last residue. D genes are given only for firm matches. Only some rows state a clone size, as once, few, many or a class for expanded clones.

clone size,J gene,V gene,D gene,CDR3 DNA,CDR3 protein
.,TRBJ2-1,TRBV5-1,TRBD2,TGCGCCAGCAGCTTCGGACTAGCGGGTCACCGTTCCTACAATGAGCAGTTCTTC,CASSFGLAGHRSYNEQFF
once,TRBJ1-2,TRBV6-5,.,TGTGCCAGCAGCCTGCTTGGTAACTATGGCTACACCTTC,CASSLLGNYGYTF
.,TRBJ1-2,TRBV19,.,TGTGCCAGCTTGGAAGACTATGGCTACACCTTC,CASLEDYGYTF
.,TRBJ2-1,TRBV7-9,.,TGTGCCAGCAGCTTAGCGGTCAATGAGCAGTTCTTC,CASSLAVNEQFF
.,TRBJ1-5,TRBV28,.,TGTGCCAGCAGTTTCCGGGGCCCCAATCAGCCCCAGCATTTT,CASSFRGPNQPQHF
.,TRBJ2-1,TRBV15,TRBD2,TGTGCCACCAGCAGGCCCTTAAGCCTCGGACTAGCGGATTACAATGAGCAGTTCTTC,CATSRPLSLGLADYNEQFF
.,TRBJ2-7,TRBV6-6,.,TGTGCCAGCAGTTACTCGAGTTGGGGAAACGAGCAGTACTTC,CASSYSSWGNEQYF
.,TRBJ1-1,TRBV19,TRBD1,TGTGCCACCGATCGGACAGGAGCTAACACTGAAGCTTTCTTT,CATDRTGANTEAFF
.,TRBJ2-3,TRBV9,TRBD2,TGTGCCAGCAGCCCAACCGGACTAGCGGGATTCACAGATACGCAGTATTTT,CASSPTGLAGFTDTQYF
.,TRBJ2-3,TRBV6-1,.,TGTGCCAGCAAGGTGGGGGGAGATACGCAGTATTTT,CASKVGGDTQYF
.,TRBJ1-5,TRBV10-2,.,TGCGCCAGCAGTGCTTCCATCGAGCCCCAGCATTTT,CASSASIEPQHF
.,TRBJ2-1,TRBV29-1,TRBD1,TGCAGCGTGGGGACAGGAGTGGAGGAGCAGTTCTTC,CSVGTGVEEQFF
.,TRBJ1-3,TRBV19,.,TGTGCCAGTAGTATTTTCGGCAGAAGCTCTGGAAACACCATATATTTT,CASSIFGRSSGNTIYF
once,TRBJ2-7,TRBV19,TRBD2,TGTGCCAGTAGTATCGGACTAGCGGATTACTACGAGCAGTACTTC,CASSIGLADYYEQYF
.,TRBJ2-2,TRBV19,TRBD2,TGTGCCAGTAGCCACGGGACTACCCCGGTCGGGGAGCTGTTTTTT,CASSHGTTPVGELFF
.,TRBJ2-7,TRBV5-4,TRBD2,TGTGCCAGCAGCTTCGAAGGGAGGGCACACTACGAGCAGTACTTC,CASSFEGRAHYEQYF
.,TRBJ1-5,TRBV19,.,TGTGCCAGTAGTAGTCGAGGGGGCAATCAGCCCCAGCATTTT,CASSSRGGNQPQHF
.,TRBJ1-1,TRBV11-2,.,TGTGCCAGCAGCTTCCCCCAGGGCCGGGTGAGGAGCACTGAAGCTTTCTTT,CASSFPQGRVRSTEAFF
.,TRBJ2-3,TRBV30,.,TGTGCCTGGGCAGGGGGAGGTTCAGATACGCAGTATTTT,CAWAGGGSDTQYF
few,TRBJ2-7,TRBV4-2,.,TGTGCCAGCAGCCAAAACGGGGAAACCTACGAGCAGTACTTC,CASSQNGETYEQYF
once,TRBJ2-1,TRBV7-9,TRBD2,TGTGCCAGCAGCCTAATAGCGGGGGTCTACAATGAGCAGTTCTTC,CASSLIAGVYNEQFF
once,TRBJ2-7,TRBV27,.,TGTGCCAGCAGCGTGTCGTTTGGGGGTTACGGGCTCCACGAGCAGTACTTC,CASSVSFGGYGLHEQYF
.,TRBJ2-7,TRBV21-1,.,TGTGCCAGCAGCCGGGACAGGGCGGCCTACGAGCAGTACTTC,CASSRDRAAYEQYF
.,TRBJ1-2,TRBV7-8,.,TGTGCCAGCAGCTTAGCGTCAGCCCGAGATGGCTACACCTTC,CASSLASARDGYTF
.,TRBJ2-2,TRBV5-6,TRBD2,TGTGCCAGCAGCCAAACTAGCGTAGACACCGGGGAGCTGTTTTTT,CASSQTSVDTGELFF
few,TRBJ1-2,TRBV7-2,.,TGTGCCAGCAGCTTAGATGGGTCTGGGGATTGGGGCTATGGCTACACCTTC,CASSLDGSGDWGYGYTF
.,TRBJ2-3,TRBV4-1,.,TGCGCCAGCAGCCATATTACGGACGATACGCAGTATTTT,CASSHITDDTQYF
.,TRBJ2-7,TRBV14,TRBD2,TGTGCCAGCAGCCAAGCCTTCGGGACTATCTACGAGCAGTACTTC,CASSQAFGTIYEQYF
.,TRBJ2-7,TRBV27,.,TGTGCCAGCAGTTTTTCGAAGGGCTACGAGCAGTACTTC,CASSFSKGYEQYF
.,TRBJ2-5,TRBV6-5,.,TGTGCCAGCAGTTCGGACAGCGCAGTGTACTTC,CASSSDSAVYF
.,TRBJ2-1,TRBV11-3,.,TGTGCCAGCAGCTCGCCCCTTGCCAGAGGGGAGCAGTTCTTC,CASSSPLARGEQFF
.,TRBJ1-1,TRBV19,.,TGTGCCAGTAGTACAGGACTGGGGAACACTGAAGCTTTCTTT,CASSTGLGNTEAFF
.,TRBJ2-7,TRBV29-1,.,TGCAGCGCCGCGACAGGTCTGGTCTACGAGCAGTACTTC,CSAATGLVYEQYF
few,TRBJ2-2,TRBV5-1,TRBD2,TGCGCCAGCAGCGCGTGGGGGCTAGCGGGGACGAGCGGGGAGCTGTTTTTT,CASSAWGLAGTSGELFF
.,TRBJ2-7,TRBV18,TRBD2,TGTGCCAGCTCACCCGATAGGACTAGCGGGAGCTTTTATAGTAGGTACGAGCAGTACTTC,CASSPDRTSGSFYSRYEQYF
.,TRBJ2-2,TRBV27,.,TGTGCCAGCAGTTTAAGAACCGGGGAGCTGTTTTTT,CASSLRTGELFF
.,TRBJ2-2,TRBV19,TRBD1,TGTGCCAGCAACACAGGGGACACCGGGGAGCTGTTTTTT,CASNTGDTGELFF
.,TRBJ1-2,TRBV27,.,TGTGCCAGCAGTCATCCGAATTTACAGTGCACCTTC,CASSHPNLQCTF
.,TRBJ1-1,TRBV7-9,.,TGTGCCAGCAGCTCAAGAGGCACCAACACTGAAGCTTTCTTT,CASSSRGTNTEAFF
once,TRBJ2-1,TRBV5-4,TRBD2,TGTGCCAGCAGCTGGGAGGTCGGGACTAGCGCCTACAATGAGCAGTTCTTC,CASSWEVGTSAYNEQFF
.,TRBJ1-1,TRBV19,.,TGTGCCAGTAGTAGCACCGGGTTCGGCGCTGAAGCTTTCTTT,CASSSTGFGAEAFF
.,TRBJ1-3,TRBV27,TRBD1,TGTGCCAGCAGTCTAGGGACAGGCTCTGGAAACACCATATATTTT,CASSLGTGSGNTIYF
.,TRBJ2-7,TRBV7-6,.,TGTGCCAGCAGCTTAGGGACAGAAGACTACGAGCAGTACTTC,CASSLGTEDYEQYF
.,TRBJ2-6,TRBV5-1,TRBD1,TGCGCCAGCAGCCCCGAACAGGGGTACTCTGGGGCCAACGTCCTGACTTTC,CASSPEQGYSGANVLTF
.,TRBJ2-7,TRBV5-1,.,TGCGCCAGCAGCAGGGCGGGTCCCCGCTACGAGCAGTACTTC,CASSRAGPRYEQYF
.,TRBJ2-7,TRBV2,TRBD1,TGTGCCAGCCCAGGTCCCCCAGACAGGGGGCTGGGGTCCTACGAGCAGTACTTC,CASPGPPDRGLGSYEQYF
few,TRBJ1-1,TRBV30,.,TGTGCCTGGAGTGCCTGGGACACTGAAGCTTTCTTT,CAWSAWDTEAFF
once,TRBJ2-1,TRBV27,.,TGTGCCAGCAGTTTATACCATGAGCAGTTCTTC,CASSLYHEQFF
.,TRBJ2-2,TRBV11-3,.,TGTGCCAGCAGCTCAAACCCCGGGACCGGGGAGCTGTTTTTT,CASSSNPGTGELFF
.,TRBJ1-1,TRBV6-5,.,TGTGCCAGCAGTTTTACCGGGAATACTGAAGCTTTCTTT,CASSFTGNTEAFF
.,TRBJ1-1,TRBV5-1,.,TGCGCCAGCAGCTTGGAGGGGGAGGGGAACACTGAAGCTTTCTTT,CASSLEGEGNTEAFF
few,TRBJ1-1,TRBV5-4,TRBD1,TGTGCCAGCAGCGTCGACAGGGCTGAAGCTTTCTTT,CASSVDRAEAFF
.,TRBJ2-7,TRBV19,TRBD1,TGTGCCAGTAGTATAGAGGGGACAGTCTACGAGCAGTACTTC,CASSIEGTVYEQYF
.,TRBJ2-1,TRBV11-2,.,TGTGCCAGCAGTTATAGTTTCCCTAGCGAGCAGTTCTTC,CASSYSFPSEQFF
.,TRBJ2-5,TRBV9,TRBD2,TGTGCCAGCACCCGGGGACTAGCGGGAGCAAGGACAGAGACCCAGTACTTC,CASTRGLAGARTETQYF
.,TRBJ1-1,TRBV11-3,.,TGTGCCAGCAGCTTATCCCCCAACCCGAACACTGAAGCTTTCTTT,CASSLSPNPNTEAFF
.,TRBJ1-2,TRBV27,.,TGTGCCAGCAGTTTATCGGGACTGACAGCTAACTATGGCTACACCTTC,CASSLSGLTANYGYTF
once,TRBJ1-2,TRBV5-5,TRBD1,TGTGCCAGCAGCTTGGCTCCAGCCACAGGGGGAGATGGCTACACCTTC,CASSLAPATGGDGYTF
.,TRBJ2-5,TRBV7-7,TRBD1,TGTGCCAGCAGCTTCCAAGGACAGGGGAAGGAGACCCAGTACTTC,CASSFQGQGKETQYF